The T cell receptor (beta chain) under discussion was sequenced for a study of human T cells and chemical hapten exposure. Study at large: Patients were mainly female, each with alopecia areata, totalis or universalis.

Stated time point: pre-sensitization, week 0. Treatment given: therapeutic diphenylcyclopropenone sensitization with weekly scalp DPC. The template was total RNA from unfractionated whole blood. This CDR3 is 13 amino acids long. Germline V gives CDR1 MDHEN, CDR2 SYDVKM. V lost 7 bases and J lost 5; bases outside the gene matches: 8. Findings and limits, study-wide: Expanded TCRs grouped into significantly more large CDR3 similarity clusters than controls produced. The count of PT1 expanded TCRs correlated positively with patch test score.

This clonotype has at least ten counts. As yet, its antigen is unknown. Using its own MiXCR run on the RACE reads, TCRdb lists one record per CDR3 protein. Among tens of thousands of distinct CDR3 sequences listed, about 9.4% were seen once. V usage is TRBV28 and J usage is TRBJ2-7; 7 nucleotides align to TRBD2. Here the sequenced sample was whole blood, taken in connection with sensitization to the hapten diphenylcyclopropenone (DPC). The receptor was derived from a man aged 50 to 59 with alopecia areata. Some clones in this sample may be carry-over from other donors' samples. The CDR3 coding sequence is TGTGCCAGCACCATCGGGGGGTGGAACGAGCAGTACTTC. It translates to CASTIGGWNEQYF. Full variable domain (missing parts from reference TRBV28 and TRBJ2-7): DVKVTQSSRYLVKRTGEKVFLECVQDMDHENMFWYRQDPGLGLRLIYFSYDVKMKEKGDIPEGYSVSREKKERFSLILESASTNQTSMYLCASTIGGWNEQYFGPGTRLTVT.